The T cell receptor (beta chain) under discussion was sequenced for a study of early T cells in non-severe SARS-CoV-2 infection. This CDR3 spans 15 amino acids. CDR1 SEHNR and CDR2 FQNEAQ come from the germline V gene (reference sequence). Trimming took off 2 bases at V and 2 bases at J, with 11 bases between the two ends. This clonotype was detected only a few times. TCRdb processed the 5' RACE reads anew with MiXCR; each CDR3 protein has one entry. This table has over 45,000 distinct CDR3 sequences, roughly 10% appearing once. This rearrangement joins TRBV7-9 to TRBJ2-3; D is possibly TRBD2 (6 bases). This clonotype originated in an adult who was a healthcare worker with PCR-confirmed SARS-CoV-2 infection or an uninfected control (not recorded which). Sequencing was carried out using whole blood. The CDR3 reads CASSLRGRPTDTQYF. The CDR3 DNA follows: TGTGCCAGCAGCTTAAGAGGGAGGCCCACAGATACGCAGTATTTT.